The 5 T cell receptor beta chains below come from one sample, sequenced in a study of tumor-infiltrating lymphocytes in localized non-small cell lung cancer (dated by TCRdb to about 2021). Libraries were made using the immunoSEQ multiplex PCR assay. TCRdb carries this immuneACCESS record with in-frame sequences only. Its versions omit some clonotypes, under half of them owing to an unresolved V gene in the studies checked, with the rest unexplained. The sample table lists 16,000 or so clones, roughly 76% of them with a count of one. The ten largest account for roughly 4% of the sample. Sample: lung tumor tissue. Source of these receptors: a human donor with non-small cell lung cancer.

This clone was found once. This chain joins TRBV5-1 and TRBJ2-5, with 7 positions matching TRBD1. CDR3 length: 14 amino acids. Germline V gene lookup returns CDR1 SGHRS and CDR2 YFSETQ. V lost 0 bases and J lost 5; bases outside the gene matches: 4. This CDR3 reads CASSLGQGGETQYF. CDR3 nucleotide sequence: TGCGCCAGCAGCTTGGGACAGGGCGGGGAGACCCAGTACTTC.

The chain joins TRBV18 to TRBJ1-4; no reliable D call. The CDR3 is made up of 14 amino acids. The V end lost 2 bases, the J end lost 8 bases, and 12 bases lay between the germline ends. Germline V gives CDR1 KGHSH, CDR2 LQKENI. CDR3 amino acids: CASSPTQRIEKLFF. The CDR3 DNA reads TGTGCCAGCTCACCAACACAACGAATAGAAAAACTGTTTTTT.

The rearrangement links TRBV14 to TRBJ2-5; D uncertain. V was pared by 2 bases and J by 5 bases, with 6 bases between. Per the germline V gene, CDR1 is SGHDN and CDR2 is FVKESK. The CDR3 has 12 amino acids. The CDR3 loop is CASSQLGETQYF. CDR3 bases: TGTGCCAGCAGCCAATTGGGGGAGACCCAGTACTTC.

J is TRBJ1-4 and V is TRBV28; 8 bases are shared with TRBD1. The CDR3 is 14 residues long. V lost 4 bases to trimming and J lost 6 bases; unmatched junction nucleotides: 4. CDR1 is MDHEN and CDR2 is SYDVKM in the germline V gene. Here the CDR3 DNA reads TGTGCCAGCAGTTCCGACAGGGGAGATGAAAAACTGTTTTTT. Protein: CASSSDRGDEKLFF.

Only a few counts were recorded for this clone. This sequence joins TRBV5-6 and TRBJ1-5; D gene uncertain. The germline CDR1 and CDR2 sequences are SGHDT and YYEEEE. Trimming left V 4 bases short and J 1 base short, with 12 bases between. CDR3 length equals 15 residues. CDR3: CASSLWSVSNQPQHF. The CDR3 DNA is TGTGCCAGCAGCCTTTGGAGTGTCAGCAATCAGCCCCAGCATTTT.